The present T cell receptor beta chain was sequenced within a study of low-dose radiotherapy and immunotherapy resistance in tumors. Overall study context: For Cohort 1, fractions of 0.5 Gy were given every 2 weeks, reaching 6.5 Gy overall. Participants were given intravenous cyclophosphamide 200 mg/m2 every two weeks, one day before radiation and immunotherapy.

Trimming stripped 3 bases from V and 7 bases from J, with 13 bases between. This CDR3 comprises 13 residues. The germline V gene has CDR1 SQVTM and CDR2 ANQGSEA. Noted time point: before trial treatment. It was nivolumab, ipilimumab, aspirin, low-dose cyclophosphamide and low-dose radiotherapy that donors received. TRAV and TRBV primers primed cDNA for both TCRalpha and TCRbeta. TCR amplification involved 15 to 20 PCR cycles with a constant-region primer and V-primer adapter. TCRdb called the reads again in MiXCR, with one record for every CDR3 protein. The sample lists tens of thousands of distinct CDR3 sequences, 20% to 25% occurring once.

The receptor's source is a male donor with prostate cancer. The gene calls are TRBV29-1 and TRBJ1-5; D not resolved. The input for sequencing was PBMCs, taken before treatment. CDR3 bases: TGCAGCGTTGACAAGGGAGATGGGCAGCCCCAGCATTTT. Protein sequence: CSVDKGDGQPQHF.